The clone carrying this T cell receptor (beta chain) occurred a few times. The target antigen is unknown. The data originate from a study of blood T cells in healthy people across ages. Study conclusions and caveats: TCR beta diversity, measured per million T cells, fell in a roughly linear way with age. Percentage of naive T cells showed a strong correlation with TCR beta diversity.

Germline-derived CDR1 and CDR2 are KGHSH and LQKENI. The CDR3 spans 14 residues. The V gene lost 3 bases and the J gene lost 5 bases, with 11 bases spanning the gap. With a J-beta primer mix and a sample-barcoded 5' primer, a second PCR ran 7 to 11 cycles. TCRdb reanalysed the 5' RACE reads using MiXCR and keeps one entry per CDR3 protein. The sample yields hundreds of thousands of distinct CDR3 sequences, about 53% seen once. Drawn from each donor were approximately 9.2 milliliters of peripheral blood. The V call is TRBV18, the J call TRBJ2-4; tentative D call: TRBD1 (5 bases). Material for sequencing was blood. The clonotype comes from an older man in good health. In nucleotides, the CDR3 is TGTGCCAGCTCACCTTCAGGGTCCGAAAACATTCAGTACTTC. Protein product: CASSPSGSENIQYF. Looking up the rest from reference TRBV18 and TRBJ2-4 gives the full variable domain: NAGVMQNPRHLVRRRGQEARLRCSPMKGHSHVYWYRQLPEEGLKFMVYLQKENIIDESGMPKERFSAEFPKEGPSILRIQQVVRGDSAAYFCASSPSGSENIQYFGAGTRLSVL.